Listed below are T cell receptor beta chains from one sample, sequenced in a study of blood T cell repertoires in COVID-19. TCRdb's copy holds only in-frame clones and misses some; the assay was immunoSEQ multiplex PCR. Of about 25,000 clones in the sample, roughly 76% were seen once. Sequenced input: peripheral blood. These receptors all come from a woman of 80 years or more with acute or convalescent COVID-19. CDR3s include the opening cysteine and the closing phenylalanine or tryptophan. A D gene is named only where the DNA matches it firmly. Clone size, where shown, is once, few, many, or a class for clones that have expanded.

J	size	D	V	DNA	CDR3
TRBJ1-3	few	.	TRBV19	TGTGCCAGTAGTAGTACCGGGGGAGTCTCTGGAAACACCATATATTTT	CASSSTGGVSGNTIYF
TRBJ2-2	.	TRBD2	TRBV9	TGTGCCAGCAGCCCCCGGCTAGCGGGAGTTACCGGGGAGCTGTTTTTT	CASSPRLAGVTGELFF
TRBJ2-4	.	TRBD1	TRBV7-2	TGTGCCAGCAGCGTCGGGACAGGGAAAAACATTCAGTACTTC	CASSVGTGKNIQYF
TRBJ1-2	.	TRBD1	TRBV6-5	TGTGCCAGCAGTTACCGGGACAGGGGATATGGCTACACCTTC	CASSYRDRGYGYTF
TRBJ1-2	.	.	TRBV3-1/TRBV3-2	TGTGCCAGCAGCCAAGCAGGGGATGGCTACACCTTC	CASSQAGDGYTF
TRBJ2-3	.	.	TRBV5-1	TGCGCCAGCAGCCCTGAGGGCACAGATACGCAGTATTTT	CASSPEGTDTQYF
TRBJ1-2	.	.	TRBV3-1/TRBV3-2	TGTGCCAGCAGCCAAGATCTCAGGGGCTACACCTTC	CASSQDLRGYTF
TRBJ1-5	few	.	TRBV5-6	TGTGCCAGCAGCTTGGAAGGGGACAATCAGCCCCAGCATTTT	CASSLEGDNQPQHF
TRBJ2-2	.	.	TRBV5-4	TGTGCCAGCAGCGCGGCACTGCGATTCCGGGGAGCTGTTTTT	CASSAALRFRGAVF
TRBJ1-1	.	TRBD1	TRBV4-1	TGCGCCAGCCGGGACCGGGACAGGAGGGCTGAAGCTTTCTTT	CASRDRDRRAEAFF
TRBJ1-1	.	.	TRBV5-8	TGTGCCAGCAACAGCAGGTACGGGAACACTGAAGCTTTCTTT	CASNSRYGNTEAFF
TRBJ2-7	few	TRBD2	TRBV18	TGTGCCAGCTCACTAGGACTAGCGTCGTACGAGCAGTACTTC	CASSLGLASYEQYF
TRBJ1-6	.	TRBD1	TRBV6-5	TGTGCCAGCAGTTACTCGGCCGGGACAGCCGATTCACCCCTCCACTTT	CASSYSAGTADSPLHF
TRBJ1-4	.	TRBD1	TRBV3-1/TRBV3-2	TGTGCCAGCAGCCTTAAAACAGGGGTTGAAAAACTGTTTTTT	CASSLKTGVEKLFF
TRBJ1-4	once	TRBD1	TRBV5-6	TGTGCCAGCAGCTCAAACAGGGGGCACTTAGTAAAACTGTTTTTT	CASSSNRGHLVKLFF
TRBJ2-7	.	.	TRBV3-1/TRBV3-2	TGTGCCAGCAGCCCAGGAGGGAGATCCTACGAGCAGTACTTC	CASSPGGRSYEQYF
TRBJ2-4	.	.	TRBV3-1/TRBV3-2	TGTGCCAGCAGCCTCCCGTCCTCTCGAGGGGCCAAAAACATTCAGTACTTC	CASSLPSSRGAKNIQYF
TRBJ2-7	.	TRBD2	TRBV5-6	TGTGCCAGCAGCTTTGTGAGCGGGAGAGGGTACGAGCAGTACTTC	CASSFVSGRGYEQYF
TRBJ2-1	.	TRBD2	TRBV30	TGTGCCTTGGTAGCGGGAGGGAACAATGAGCAGTTCTTC	CALVAGGNNEQFF
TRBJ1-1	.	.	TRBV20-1	TGCAGTGCTAGTCCCCGCCTCGGAGAAACTGAAGCTTTCTTT	CSASPRLGETEAFF
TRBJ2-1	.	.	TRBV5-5	TGTGCCAGCATACCCCGAGAAGGGGCAGAGAACAATGAGCAGTTCTTC	CASIPREGAENNEQFF
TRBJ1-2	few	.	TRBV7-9	TGTGCCAGCAGCTTCCGAGGTGACTATGGCTACACCTTC	CASSFRGDYGYTF
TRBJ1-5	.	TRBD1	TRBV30	TGTGCCTGGATGTCCGGGACAGGGGGCAATCAGCCCCAGCATTTT	CAWMSGTGGNQPQHF
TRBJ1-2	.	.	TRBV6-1	TGTGCCAGCAGTGAAGTGGGCGTTTATGGCTACACCTTC	CASSEVGVYGYTF
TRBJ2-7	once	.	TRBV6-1	TGTGCCAGCAGTGATTTGGAGGGTTACGAGCAGTACTTC	CASSDLEGYEQYF
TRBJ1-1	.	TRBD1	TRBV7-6	TGTGCCAGCACCTTACGGGGGGGGACAGGGAGCACTGAAGCTTTCTTT	CASTLRGGTGSTEAFF
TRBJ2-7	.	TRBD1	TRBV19	TGTGCCAGTAGTATCCAACCGGGACAGGGCTACGAGCAGTACTTC	CASSIQPGQGYEQYF
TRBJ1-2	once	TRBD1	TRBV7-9	TGTGCCAGCAGCCTGGACAGGGTGGGCTATGGCTACACCTTC	CASSLDRVGYGYTF
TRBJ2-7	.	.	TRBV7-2	TGTGCCAGCAGCCCCACCCAGGGTAACTCCTACGAGCAGTACTTC	CASSPTQGNSYEQYF
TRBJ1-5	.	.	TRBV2	TGTGCCAGCAGTGGTATCAATCAGCCCCAGCATTTT	CASSGINQPQHF
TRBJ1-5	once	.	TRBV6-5	TGTGCCAGCAGGGACAGTCTTAGCAATCAGCCCCAGCATTTT	CASRDSLSNQPQHF
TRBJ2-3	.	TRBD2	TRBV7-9	TGTGCCAGCAGCCGGACGGGGGGGCGCACAGATACGCAGTATTTT	CASSRTGGRTDTQYF